This entry lists 29 T cell receptor beta chains sequenced from one sample in a study of vaccination and CD4 T cells after COVID-19. The sample's treatment: roughly 11-day PBMC culture with coronavirus spike peptide pools or control peptides (ViraFEST assay). These CD4+ T cells came from an unexposed donor, sampled before the COVID-19 pandemic (2011-2018). Sequenced with the Oncomine TCR Beta short-read assay was DNA taken from cultured CD4+ T cells. The source of extracted genomic DNA was cultured CD4+ T cells. MiXCR was run by TCRdb on the PCR reads, yielding one entry per CDR3 protein. The table includes 9,500 or so distinct CDR3 sequences, less than 35% detected once. These TCRs are of unknown antigen specificity. The sequenced sample was CD4+ T cells from blood, cultured in vitro. These receptors were taken from a human donor in good health.

The chain joins TRBV6-4 to TRBJ2-2, with TRBD1 matching 9 bases. The length of the CDR3 is 18 residues. CDR1 and CDR2 (germline): MRHNA, SNTAGT. Germline trimming cut 4 bases from V and 7 bases from J; bases unmatched to any gene: 16. The CDR3 loop reads CASSALEHGQGYGGELFF. The DNA for the CDR3 is TGTGCCAGCAGTGCACTCGAACACGGACAGGGGTATGGCGGGGAGCTGTTTTTT.

The chain carries TRBV19 and TRBJ2-5, with D perhaps TRBD2 (6 bases). From germline, CDR1 is LNHDA and CDR2 SQIVND (reference sequence). This CDR3 is built from 14 residues. V was trimmed by 3 bases and J by 5 bases, leaving 13 bases between them. CDR3 coding DNA: TGTGCCAGTAGTATGGGGGGTACGCGGGAGACCCAGTACTTC. It encodes CASSMGGTRETQYF.

This chain links TRBV6-2 or TRBV6-3 with TRBJ2-2; no clear D. Trimming cost V 6 bases and J 3 bases, with 5 bases left between them. The CDR3 totals 12 residues. CDR1 and CDR2 from the germline V gene are MNHEY and SVGEGT. The CDR3 region has the DNA TGTGCCAGCAGCCCCGACACCGGGGAGCTGTTTTTT. Protein sequence: CASSPDTGELFF.

This clonotype showed up just a few times. CDR3: CSVQRTLNTEAFF. The CDR3 bases are TGCAGTGTTCAGCGGACTTTGAACACTGAAGCTTTCTTT. This chain joins TRBV20-1 and TRBJ1-1; D is undetermined. Germline V gene lookup returns CDR1 DFQATT and CDR2 SNEGSKA (reference sequence). V lost 7 bases and J lost 0, with 12 bases in between. The length of the CDR3 is 13 residues.

The chain joins TRBV24-1 to TRBJ2-3; TRBD2 matches at 11 bases. The CDR3 has 17 residues. Trimming at V came to 4 bases and at J to 0 bases, leaving 5 bases not matched to a gene. In germline, CDR1 is KGHDR, CDR2 SFDVKD. The CDR3 bases are TGTGCCACCAGTGACCCCGGGACTAGCGGAAGCACAGATACGCAGTATTTT. Translation gives CATSDPGTSGSTDTQYF.

This clonotype was detected a few times. The DNA of the CDR3 is TGTGCCAGCACCCCCAACGGGGACAGGGAAAGGAACGGCTATGGCTACACCTTC. Translated: CASTPNGDRERNGYGYTF. The rearrangement joins TRBV28 to TRBJ1-2, with 9 positions matching TRBD1. Germline assignment: CDR1 MDHEN and CDR2 SYDVKM. The CDR3 runs to 18 residues. Trimming took 7 bases from V and 4 from J; bases not matched to a gene: 19.

In its sample, this clonotype ranks as medium-sized. The V call is TRBV6-1, the J call TRBJ2-7; 8 bases line up with TRBD1. J gave up 4 bases and V 6 bases, and 8 bases lay outside the gene matches. CDR3 size: 14 residues. CDR1 is MNHNS, CDR2 SASEGT, per germline. Written as DNA, the CDR3 is TGTGCCAGCAGAGGGGCAGGGGGCCCATACGAGCAGTACTTC. This sequence encodes CASRGAGGPYEQYF.

The chain joins TRBV2 to TRBJ1-2; D is undetermined. The V gene lost 4 bases and the J gene lost 0 bases, with 15 bases spanning the gap. CDR1 SNHLY and CDR2 FYNNEI come from the germline V gene. This CDR3 contains 16 residues. CDR3 sequence (DNA): TGTGCCAGCAGTGGGGCAGTTCTATTAGCTAACTATGGCTACACCTTC. It encodes CASSGAVLLANYGYTF.

The chain employs TRBV27 and TRBJ2-7, with 8 nucleotides matching TRBD2. The V gene end was trimmed by 5 bases and the J gene end by 1 base; junction bases not matched to a gene: 13. The CDR3 runs to 17 residues. CDR1 and CDR2 from the germline V gene are MNHEY and SMNVEV (reference sequence). The CDR3 reads CASSAAGEWGGSYEQYF. The CDR3 DNA reads as TGTGCCAGCAGTGCAGCGGGAGAATGGGGGGGGTCCTACGAGCAGTACTTC.

CDR3 in amino acids: CASSVGRQTQYF. The CDR3 nucleotides read TGTGCCAGTAGTGTCGGCCGGCAAACGCAGTATTTT. The chain employs TRBV19 and TRBJ2-3; D uncertain. Between the trimmed V and J ends, which lost 5 bases and 9 bases, there was a span of 12 bases. Per germline, CDR1 LNHDA and CDR2 SQIVND (reference sequence). The CDR3 spans 12 residues.

V and J are TRBV4-1 and TRBJ2-5, with D unclear. Trimming shortened V by 1 base and J by 4 bases, and 1 base separated the two germline ends. This CDR3 has 11 amino acids. Germline-derived CDR1 and CDR2 are MGHRA and YSYEKL. The CDR3 region has the DNA TGCGCCAGCAGCCAAGCAGAGACCCAGTACTTC. Amino acid sequence: CASSQAETQYF.

V is TRBV20-1 and J is TRBJ2-5, with D maybe TRBD1 (5 bases). This CDR3 is built from 13 residues. The V end was cut by 2 bases, the J end by 7 bases, with 14 bases between. The germline CDR1 and CDR2 sequences are DFQATT and SNEGSKA (reference sequence). The CDR3: CSARQQEFGTQYF. As DNA, the CDR3 is TGCAGTGCTAGACAACAGGAATTTGGGACCCAGTACTTC.

The J gene is TRBJ2-2, the V gene TRBV5-6; the D is unclear. Germline V lookup: CDR1 SGHDT, CDR2 YYEEEE. V gave up 4 bases and J gave up 0 bases, with 10 bases separating them. The CDR3 has 15 amino acids. In DNA form, the CDR3 reads TGTGCCAGCAGCACGGCCGTAACGAACACCGGGGAGCTGTTTTTT. Translated, it gives CASSTAVTNTGELFF.

The chain recombines TRBV7-2 with TRBJ1-5; the D is unclear. Trimming took off 5 bases at V and 7 bases at J, with 9 bases between the two ends. The CDR3 spans 12 residues. Germline CDR1 reads SGHTA; CDR2 reads FQGNSA. The CDR3: CASSRAGQPQHF. The CDR3 DNA follows: TGTGCCAGCAGCCGAGCGGGACAGCCCCAGCATTTT.

The chain recombines TRBV5-8 with TRBJ2-3; D is possibly TRBD1 (6 bases). V lost 0 bases and J lost 1, with 12 bases in between. The CDR3 extends over 16 amino acids. Germline V gives CDR1 SGHTS, CDR2 YDEGEE. CDR3 residues: CASSLGRGHRTDTQYF. In DNA, the CDR3 is TGTGCCAGCAGCTTGGGTCGGGGACACCGCACAGATACGCAGTATTTT.

The rearrangement links TRBV7-2 to TRBJ2-5; D is uncertain. This CDR3 has 12 amino acids. Germline CDR1 and CDR2: SGHTA and FQGNSA. V lost 7 bases, J lost 0 bases, and 6 bases lay in between. The CDR3 DNA follows: TGTGCCAGCACAGCATACCAAGAGACCCAGTACTTC. Its translation is CASTAYQETQYF.

This clonotype has just a few counts. This rearrangement joins TRBV20-1 to TRBJ1-5; 12 bases line up with TRBD1. V was pared by 0 bases and J by 6 bases, with 6 bases of the junction left unmatched. Germline V gives CDR1 DFQATT, CDR2 SNEGSKA (reference sequence). The CDR3 totals 16 residues. In nucleotides, the CDR3 is TGCAGTGCTAGAGACCCCGGGACAGGGGGCTTTCAGCCCCAGCATTTT. Translation gives CSARDPGTGGFQPQHF.

The V call is TRBV11-2, the J call TRBJ2-3; D uncertain. V was shortened by 0 bases and J by 3 bases, with 4 bases between the two germline ends. CDR1 SGHAT and CDR2 FQNNGV come from the germline V gene. The CDR3 has 13 amino acids. This CDR3 is CASSLDWTDTQYF. The DNA for the CDR3 is TGTGCCAGCAGCTTAGATTGGACAGATACGCAGTATTTT.

This clonotype has just a few counts. The V and J genes are TRBV20-1 and TRBJ2-1, with TRBD2 matching 8 bases. Germline V gene lookup returns CDR1 DFQATT and CDR2 SNEGSKA (reference sequence). Trimming cost V 2 bases and J 8 bases; bases outside gene matches: 8. The CDR3 is made up of 14 amino acids. This chain's CDR3 is CSARSPGLGDEQFF. The CDR3 DNA follows: TGCAGTGCTAGATCCCCGGGACTAGGCGATGAGCAGTTCTTC.

This sequence joins TRBV7-2 and TRBJ1-1; D unclear. CDR1 is SGHTA and CDR2 is FQGNSA in the germline V gene. This CDR3 is 15 amino acids long. Trimming removed 3 bases from V and 1 base from J, with 12 bases in between. The CDR3 here is CASSFLGSSNTEAFF. The CDR3 DNA reads TGTGCCAGCAGCTTCTTGGGCAGTTCGAACACTGAAGCTTTCTTT. The whole variable domain, filled in from reference TRBV7-2 and TRBJ1-1, reads GAGVSQSPSNKVTEKGKDVELRCDPISGHTALYWYRQSLGQGLEFLIYFQGNSAPDKSGLPSDRFSAERTGGSVSTLTIQRTQQEDSAVYLCASSFLGSSNTEAFFGQGTRLTVV.

The V call is TRBV5-1, the J call TRBJ2-1, with 7 bases matching TRBD2. The ends lost 0 bases at V and 4 bases at J; junction bases unmatched: 4. CDR1 SGHRS and CDR2 YFSETQ come from the germline V gene. This CDR3 is built from 15 residues. This CDR3 reads CASSLGGGPYNEQFF. The CDR3 DNA reads as TGCGCCAGCAGCTTGGGGGGAGGGCCTTACAATGAGCAGTTCTTC.

J is TRBJ2-6 and V is TRBV6-1; TRBD1 is a possible D gene (5 bases). Germline V lookup: CDR1 MNHNS, CDR2 SASEGT. The CDR3 consists of 17 residues. With 6 bases removed from V and 0 bases from J, the gap between germline ends came to 15 bases. CDR3 coding DNA: TGTGCCAGCAGCAGAAGGGGCAGGAGCTCTGGGGCCAACGTCCTGACTTTC. It codes for CASSRRGRSSGANVLTF.

There are a few counts of this clonotype. The chain carries TRBV20-1 and TRBJ2-2; TRBD1 is a possible D gene (5 bases). V was cut by 0 bases and J by 5 bases, with 16 bases left in between. This CDR3 region has 16 residues. Germline V CDR1 and CDR2: DFQATT, SNEGSKA (reference sequence). CDR3 sequence (DNA): TGCAGTGCTAGAGATCTCGGGCAGGGCAGTACCGGGGAGCTGTTTTTT. Encoded protein: CSARDLGQGSTGELFF.

This clonotype was seen more than once but under ten times. The rearrangement uses TRBV6-1 and TRBJ2-7; possibly TRBD1 or TRBD2 for D (5 bases each). Trimming cost V 6 bases and J 3 bases, with 21 bases left between them. CDR3 size: 16 residues. CDR1 and CDR2 from the germline V gene are MNHNS and SASEGT. CDR3 in amino acids: CASRNSGDPHIYEQYF. CDR3 sequence (DNA): TGTGCCAGCAGGAACTCTGGGGACCCCCACATCTACGAGCAGTACTTC.

This clonotype occurred a few times. The chain carries TRBV28 and TRBJ1-1; a weak D match, TRBD1 (5 bases). From germline, CDR1 is MDHEN and CDR2 SYDVKM. The V end was cut by 0 bases, the J end by 1 base, with 12 bases between. The CDR3 loop spans 16 amino acids. CDR3 protein: CASSLWSGGRNTEAFF. The CDR3, as DNA: TGTGCCAGCAGTTTATGGTCTGGGGGGAGGAACACTGAAGCTTTCTTT.

Comments on this clonotype: One junction end does not reproduce the germline sequence, and a read error may be involved. The genes are TRBV20-1 and TRBJ2-3; D is tentatively TRBD1 or TRBD2 (5 bases each). Per germline, CDR1 DFQATT and CDR2 SNEGSKA (reference sequence). The CDR3 contains 13 residues. The CDR3 loop reads CCASRGAPDTQYF. The CDR3 DNA follows: TGCTGTGCTAGTCGGGGCGCCCCAGATACGCAGTATTTT.

The chain combines TRBV19 with TRBJ1-6, with a possible D match to TRBD1 (5 bases). In germline, CDR1 is LNHDA, CDR2 SQIVND (reference sequence). The V gene lost 6 bases and the J gene lost 7 bases, with 13 bases spanning the gap. The CDR3 consists of 14 residues. In DNA form, the CDR3 reads TGTGCCAGTAGCCCGAGGGGTTCCAATTCACCCCTCCACTTT. This codes for CASSPRGSNSPLHF. The full variable domain, rest sourced from reference TRBV19 and TRBJ1-6, is DGGITQSPKYLFRKEGQNVTLSCEQNLNHDAMYWYRQDPGQGLRLIYYSQIVNDFQKGDIAEGYSVSREKKESFPLTVTSAQKNPTAFYLCASSPRGSNSPLHFGNGTRLTVT.

As to this clonotype: This may stem from a read error, because a much larger clone lies one nucleotide away. For the CDR3, the DNA is TGTGCCAACAGTATCTGGACAGCTTCCTACGAGCAGTACTTC. Translating it yields CANSIWTASYEQYF. The chain has TRBV28 and TRBJ2-7, with D possibly being TRBD1 (6 bases). Germline V gene data show CDR1 as MDHEN and CDR2 as SYDVKM. This CDR3 has 14 residues. Variable domain in full (rest from reference TRBV28 and TRBJ2-7): DVKVTQSSRYLVKRTGEKVFLECVQDMDHENMFWYRQDPGLGLRLIYFSYDVKMKEKGDIPEGYSVSREKKERFSLILESASTNQTSMYLCANSIWTASYEQYFGPGTRLTVT.

V and J are TRBV7-3 and TRBJ2-7, with D tentatively TRBD1 or TRBD2 (5 bases each). This CDR3 contains 14 residues. Per the germline V gene, CDR1 is SGHTA and CDR2 is FQGTGA. Trimming left V 2 bases short and J 2 bases short, with 10 bases between. CDR3 protein: CASSLGDPPYEQYF. Written as DNA, the CDR3 is TGTGCCAGCAGCTTAGGGGACCCCCCCTACGAGCAGTACTTC.